This note documents a single T cell receptor (beta chain) sequence. Its antigen is not identified. Assay used: immunoSEQ multiplex PCR; TCRdb lists only in-frame clones, some missing. The sample holds 90,000 to 150,000 clones, 70% to 90% seen once. The CDR3 is 13 residues long. Germline CDR1 is MNHEY and CDR2 is SVGEGT. J was trimmed by 13 bases and V by 0 bases; bases with no gene match: 8. This sample was taken from a study of T cell responses to AZD1222 COVID-19 vaccine. Findings of the study overall: Researchers report vaccine-associated CD4 TCRs spanning spike, with dominance at 160-218 and 743-854. Spike-specific TCR repertoires showed rising breadth and depth after two AZD1222 doses.

This chain links TRBV6-2 or TRBV6-3 with TRBJ2-7; TRBD2 matches 8 bases. This specimen consisted of peripheral blood, obtained on day 0 of AZD1222 vaccination. The receptor comes from an adult in good health. The DNA of the CDR3 is TGTGCCAGCAGTTACTCGCTCGGACGGGGGGGATACTTC. This encodes CASSYSLGRGGYF.